The clone carrying this TCR beta chain has at least ten counts. Those enrolled in Seattle joined during active infection and were followed longitudinally afterward. This sample was taken from a study of blood T cell repertoires in COVID-19. As processed by the authors: Nucleated cell counts were estimated from reference gene primer amplification. Sequenced by immunoSEQ multiplex PCR; TCRdb stores in-frame clones only, minus some. D and trimming were read from the DNA, whereas the V and J calls and clone size are those reported in that table. The sample includes fewer than 350,000 clones, roughly nine tenths of them seen just once. This clonotype was obtained from a woman between 25 and 40 years old with COVID-19, enrolled during active disease. The sequencing sample was made of peripheral blood.

CDR3 residues: CAWSRTSGGRGGELFF. The CDR3 bases are TGTGCCTGGAGCAGAACTAGCGGGGGCCGCGGCGGGGAGCTGTTTTTT. The chain links TRBV30 to TRBJ2-2; TRBD2 matches at 11 bases. CDR3 length equals 16 residues. Per the germline V gene, CDR1 is GTSNPN and CDR2 is SVGIG (reference sequence). Trimming took 3 bases from V and 7 from J; bases not matched to a gene: 10.